This TCR beta chain is from a study of T cell repertoires in cytomegalovirus infection. In TCRdb, the reads were re-called with MiXCR into one record per CDR3 protein. The sample holds roughly 300,000 distinct CDR3 sequences, 9% to 9.5% seen once. The sample holds a few counts of this clonotype. V lost 4 bases and J lost 2, with 6 bases in between. This CDR3 has 12 residues. Germline V gives CDR1 SGDLS, CDR2 YYNGEE. This TCR was sampled from a human donor in good health (CMV status not recorded). Some clones in this sample may be carry-over from other donors' samples. The J gene is TRBJ1-2, the V gene TRBV9, with a weak D call TRBD1 (5 bases). The sequencing input was PBMCs. The CDR3 protein is CASSRGNYGYTF. The CDR3 coding sequence is TGTGCCAGCAGCAGGGGAAACTATGGCTACACCTTC.